Below, 8 T cell receptor beta chains from the same sample are listed, as sequenced in a study of cytomegalovirus exposure and HLA in healthy donors. Primers: 60 Vbeta forward and 13 Jbeta reverse. Libraries were prepared by immunoSEQ multiplex PCR; TCRdb keeps only in-frame clonotypes and omits some of them. The repertoire holds under 200,000 clones, 81% seen once, with approximately 1.2% in the top ten. Sequencing was carried out using PBMCs. The origin of the receptors is a man aged 45-65 years in good health and CMV-seropositive.

This rearrangement joins TRBV7-2 to TRBJ1-5; TRBD1 agrees at 7 bases. Trimming removed 3 bases from V and 1 base from J; junction bases left unmatched: 6. Looked up from germline, CDR1 is SGHTA and CDR2 is FQGNSA. This CDR3 has 16 amino acids. CDR3 sequence (DNA): TGTGCCAGCAGCTTGCCGGGACAGCGAAGCAATCAGCCCCAGCATTTT. It yields the protein CASSLPGQRSNQPQHF.

The chain joins TRBV28 to TRBJ2-2; D ambiguous. This CDR3 has 15 amino acids. From germline, CDR1 is MDHEN and CDR2 SYDVKM. V was shortened by 8 bases and J by 3 bases, with 16 bases between the two germline ends. CDR3 in DNA: TGTGCCAGCGGCCCCGGCCGGAGTGACACCGGGGAGCTGTTTTTT. Its translation: CASGPGRSDTGELFF.

Here the CDR3 reads CASSFEGLSGSYEQYF. The DNA for the CDR3 is TGTGCCAGTAGTTTCGAGGGACTCAGTGGGAGCTACGAGCAGTACTTC. The chain uses TRBV19 and TRBJ2-7, with D possibly being TRBD2 (6 bases). Trimming stripped 5 bases from V and 3 bases from J, with 20 bases between. The germline V gene encodes CDR1 LNHDA and CDR2 SQIVND (reference sequence). The CDR3 loop spans 16 amino acids.

This clone was observed a handful of times. The chain combines TRBV6-1 with TRBJ1-4; no firm D call. Germline assignment: CDR1 MNHNS and CDR2 SASEGT. V was cut by 5 bases and J by 8 bases, with 12 bases left in between. This CDR3 region has 13 residues. CDR3: CASSSPEREKLFF. The CDR3 DNA reads TGTGCCAGCAGTTCGCCTGAGAGAGAAAAACTGTTTTTT.

The chain employs TRBV6-5 and TRBJ2-2; the D gene is possibly TRBD2 (6 bases). This CDR3 spans 15 amino acids. V dropped 8 bases and J dropped 2 bases, with 15 bases sitting between them. The germline gives CDR1 MNHEY, CDR2 SVGAGI. CDR3 coding DNA: TGTGCCAGCGGCCCGGCTAGCGTTAACACCGGGGAGCTGTTTTTT. Protein sequence: CASGPASVNTGELFF.

This chain joins TRBV28 and TRBJ1-2, with 7 bases that match TRBD1. J lost 8 bases, V lost 6 bases, and 15 bases had no gene match. The CDR3 extends over 15 amino acids. Germline CDR1 reads MDHEN; CDR2 reads SYDVKM. CDR3 sequence reads: CASSSRTGTWRGYTF. DNA of the CDR3: TGTGCCAGCAGCTCACGGACAGGAACCTGGAGGGGCTACACCTTC.

The chain joins TRBV29-1 to TRBJ1-1; tentative D call: TRBD1 (5 bases). Germline CDR1 is SQVTM and CDR2 is ANQGSEA. This CDR3 is 14 amino acids long. V gave up 2 bases and J gave up 3 bases, with 13 bases separating them. Here the CDR3 DNA reads TGCAGCGTTGAAACCTTAGGGGCTGACACTGAAGCTTTCTTT. Amino acid sequence: CSVETLGADTEAFF.

The chain combines TRBV7-2 with TRBJ2-7; D is perhaps TRBD2 (7 bases). Germline V lookup: CDR1 SGHTA, CDR2 FQGNSA. The CDR3 has 15 amino acids. V lost 2 bases, J lost 1 base, and 12 bases lay in between. For the CDR3, the DNA is TGTGCCAGCAGCTTAAGGGGGGAGGGGTCCTACGAGCAGTACTTC. Translated, it gives CASSLRGEGSYEQYF.